The next 10 T cell receptor beta chains were all read from a single sample in a study of T-cell reconstitution after alpha-beta-depleted transplantation in children. Unique molecular identifiers were built into the TCRbeta library. TCRdb re-called the PCR reads through MiXCR, storing one row per CDR3 protein. The sample lists 600,000 or so distinct CDR3 sequences; 20% to 25% were seen once. Here the sequenced sample was PBMCs, mostly from graft donor cells, taken 360 days after TCRalphabeta/CD19-depleted stem cell transplant. Receptor source: a boy younger than two who had a stem cell transplant for acute myeloid leukemia, so the T cells may come from the graft donor.

This chain links TRBV20-1 with TRBJ2-1, with TRBD1 matching over 9 bases. V lost 2 bases, J lost 4 bases, and 6 bases stayed unmatched. Germline-derived CDR1 and CDR2 are DFQATT and SNEGSKA (reference sequence). The CDR3 is 15 amino acids. CDR3 in DNA: TGCAGTGCTAGAAGCACAGGGGGCGTTTACAATGAGCAGTTCTTC. This sequence encodes CSARSTGGVYNEQFF.

The rearrangement uses TRBV24-1 and TRBJ2-5; either TRBD1 or TRBD2 may supply D (5 bases each). Germline-derived CDR1 and CDR2 are KGHDR and SFDVKD. V was trimmed by 4 bases and J by 4 bases, leaving 18 bases between them. This CDR3 comprises 16 residues. CDR3 loop: CATSDLPGLAGETQYF. In DNA form, the CDR3 reads TGTGCCACCAGTGACCTCCCGGGGCTAGCTGGAGAGACCCAGTACTTC.

This clonotype was counted many times. V usage is TRBV29-1 and J usage is TRBJ2-1; no firm D call. Germline V CDR1 and CDR2: SQVTM, ANQGSEA. This CDR3 is built from 12 residues. The ends were cut back, 1 base at V and 5 bases at J, with 6 bases in the middle. The CDR3 here is CSVEVGHNEQFF. The CDR3 DNA follows: TGCAGCGTTGAAGTGGGTCACAATGAGCAGTTCTTC.

V usage is TRBV11-2 and J usage is TRBJ1-4; D gene unclear. The CDR3 is made up of 15 amino acids. Per germline, CDR1 SGHAT and CDR2 FQNNGV. Trimming removed 1 base at V and 8 bases at J, with 14 bases between. CDR3 loop: CASSLGVQLGEKLFF. The CDR3 DNA reads TGTGCCAGCAGCTTAGGAGTTCAACTTGGAGAAAAACTGTTTTTT.

The chain is built from TRBV27 and TRBJ2-1; 9 bases are a match to TRBD1. CDR3 size: 14 residues. Germline CDR1 is MNHEY and CDR2 is SMNVEV (reference sequence). The junction had 6 bases not matched to a gene; V was cut back by 7 bases and J by 5 bases. CDR3 nucleotide sequence: TGTGCCAGCACCCCGACAGGGGGGAACAATGAGCAGTTCTTC. Translated: CASTPTGGNNEQFF.

This clonotype has more than one count but fewer than ten. Here the CDR3 DNA reads TGTGCCAGCAGTCCCGGGACAGCGATCTACGAGCAGTACGTC. Protein: CASSPGTAIYEQYV. This rearrangement joins TRBV28 to TRBJ2-7; 7 bases align to TRBD1. The length of the CDR3 is 14 residues. Trimming took 5 bases from V and 3 from J; bases not matched to a gene: 7. Germline-derived CDR1 and CDR2 are MDHEN and SYDVKM.

This clonotype was recorded at least ten times. V usage is TRBV5-5 and J usage is TRBJ2-2, with D perhaps matching TRBD2 (5 bases). The germline CDR1 and CDR2 sequences are SGHKS and YYEKEE (reference sequence). This CDR3 contains 15 residues. V lost 4 bases to trimming and J lost 7 bases, with 17 bases between them. CDR3 DNA: TGTGCCAGCAGCCCTGGCCTACTAGATGGCGGGGAGCTGTTTTTT. Its translation is CASSPGLLDGGELFF. The whole variable domain, filled in from reference TRBV5-5 and TRBJ2-2, reads DAGVTQSPTHLIKTRGQQVTLRCSPISGHKSVSWYQQVLGQGPQFIFQYYEKEERGRGNFPDRFSARQFPNYSSELNVNALLLGDSALYLCASSPGLLDGGELFFGEGSRLTVL.

This clonotype was detected ten times or more. This chain connects TRBV28 to TRBJ2-7; D remains ambiguous. CDR1 and CDR2 (germline): MDHEN, SYDVKM. This CDR3 contains 12 residues. V was clipped by 6 bases and J by 4 bases, with 10 bases between them. As DNA, the CDR3 is TGTGCCAGCAGACCACAGAGTTACGAGCAGTACGTC. This codes for CASRPQSYEQYV.

This chain links TRBV12-3 or TRBV12-4 with TRBJ2-7; tentatively, D is TRBD1 (5 bases). This CDR3 comprises 13 residues. V was shortened by 3 bases and J by 2 bases, with 8 bases between the two germline ends. The CDR3 region is CASSFAGPYEQYF. CDR3 sequence (DNA): TGTGCCAGCAGTTTCGCAGGGCCCTACGAGCAGTACTTC.

The table lists this clonotype with many counts. The chain carries TRBV29-1 and TRBJ1-1; D uncertain. Germline assignment: CDR1 SQVTM and CDR2 ANQGSEA. The CDR3 extends over 13 amino acids. V lost 7 bases, J lost 1 base, and 13 bases lay in between. CDR3 sequence reads: CSGGPGQNTEAFF. CDR3 coding DNA: TGCAGCGGAGGACCCGGGCAGAACACTGAAGCTTTCTTT.